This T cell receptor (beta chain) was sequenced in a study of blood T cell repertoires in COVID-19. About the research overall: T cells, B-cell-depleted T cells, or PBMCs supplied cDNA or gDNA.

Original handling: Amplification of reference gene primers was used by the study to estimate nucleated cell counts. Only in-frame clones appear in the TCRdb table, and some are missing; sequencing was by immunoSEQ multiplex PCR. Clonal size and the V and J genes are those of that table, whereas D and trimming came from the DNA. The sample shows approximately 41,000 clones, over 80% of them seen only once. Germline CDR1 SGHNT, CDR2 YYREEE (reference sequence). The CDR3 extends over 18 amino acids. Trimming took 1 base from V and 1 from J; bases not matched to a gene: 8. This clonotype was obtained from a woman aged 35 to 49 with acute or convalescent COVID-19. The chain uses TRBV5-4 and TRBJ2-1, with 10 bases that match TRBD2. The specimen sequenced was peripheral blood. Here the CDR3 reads CASSLPSGSGGSYNEQFF. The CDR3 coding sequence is TGTGCCAGCAGCTTGCCTAGCGGGAGTGGGGGATCCTACAATGAGCAGTTCTTC.